These 11 T cell receptor beta chains originate from one sample sequenced in a study of PD-1 blockade in classical Hodgkin lymphoma. The time point is: newly diagnosed, previously untreated cHL patient sample. Using immunoSEQ multiplex PCR, the repertoire was profiled, and TCRdb retains in-frame clones only, with some absent. The sample shows tens of thousands of clones, over 85% of them seen only once. The sample consisted of peripheral blood mononuclear cells (PBMCs). These TCRs come from a human donor with classical Hodgkin lymphoma.

This clone is a singleton in its sample. Mismatch with germline at one junction end may stem from a read error. This rearrangement joins TRBV6-5 to TRBJ2-1; 15 bases fit TRBD2. This CDR3 is built from 13 residues. Germline CDR1 reads MNHEY; CDR2 reads SVGAGI. The CDR3 loop is CASSAGLAGGLVF. As DNA, the CDR3 is TGTGCCAGCAGTGCCGGACTAGCGGGGGGGCTGGTCTTC.

The CDR3 is CASSPLGSISTDTQYF. In DNA, the CDR3 is TGTGCCAGCTCACCATTGGGCTCAATTAGCACAGATACGCAGTATTTT. The gene calls are TRBV18 and TRBJ2-3; D gene unclear. Germline CDR1 and CDR2: KGHSH and LQKENI. This CDR3 comprises 16 residues. Trimming took 2 bases from V and 0 from J, leaving 12 bases between them.

The V gene is TRBV10-1, the J gene TRBJ2-5; maybe TRBD2 (7 bases). Germline values: CDR1 WNHNN, CDR2 SYGVQD (reference sequence). The CDR3 extends over 15 amino acids. Trimming left V 4 bases short and J 7 bases short, with 19 bases between. In DNA form, the CDR3 reads TGCGCCAGCAGTGCGGGCAGGGGCCGCGGGGGGACCCAGTACTTC. Encoded protein: CASSAGRGRGGTQYF.

Written as DNA, the CDR3 is TGTGCCAGCAGCTTAGGTGGGGATATGCGCAATCAGCCCCAGCATTTT. This translates into CASSLGGDMRNQPQHF. This chain links TRBV7-2 with TRBJ1-5, with D unclear. The V gene lost 1 base and the J gene lost 2 bases, with 12 bases spanning the gap. Per the germline V gene, CDR1 is SGHTA and CDR2 is FQGNSA. The CDR3 sequence is 16 residues long.

The chain employs TRBV5-4 and TRBJ2-3; no clear D gene. Germline V gene sequence: CDR1 SGHNT, CDR2 YYREEE (reference sequence). The V and J ends lost 3 bases and 3 bases respectively, with 14 bases between them. The CDR3 runs to 15 residues. The CDR3 loop reads CASSSQIPATDTQYF. CDR3 nucleotides: TGTGCCAGCAGCTCCCAAATCCCGGCGACAGATACGCAGTATTTT.

The CDR3 coding sequence is TGTGCCAGCAGTGAAGATCCGTTTTTTGGAGGGAACTCTGGAAACACCATATATTTT. Translated, it gives CASSEDPFFGGNSGNTIYF. The chain recombines TRBV2 with TRBJ1-3, with no clear D. Germline CDR1 SNHLY, CDR2 FYNNEI. V shed 1 base and J shed 0 bases, with 19 bases lying between them. The CDR3 covers 19 residues.

V and J are TRBV6-5 and TRBJ2-1; D gene unclear. Per germline, CDR1 MNHEY and CDR2 SVGAGI. This CDR3 is 16 amino acids long. V was trimmed by 0 bases and J by 0 bases, leaving 9 bases between them. The CDR3 loop is CASSYSSSSSYNEQFF. CDR3 sequence (DNA): TGTGCCAGCAGTTACTCGAGTTCGAGCTCCTACAATGAGCAGTTCTTC.

The J gene is TRBJ1-2, the V gene TRBV6-5, with D unclear. There are 13 residues in the CDR3. Germline V gives CDR1 MNHEY, CDR2 SVGAGI. Trimming removed 0 bases from V and 8 bases from J, with 10 bases in between. This CDR3 is CASSYSRIRGYTF. In DNA, the CDR3 is TGTGCCAGCAGTTACTCACGGATTCGCGGCTACACCTTC.

The chain has TRBV2 and TRBJ1-5; D remains unclear. Trimming took 4 bases from V and 5 from J, leaving 9 bases between them. The germline V gene has CDR1 SNHLY and CDR2 FYNNEI. The CDR3 is 13 amino acids. The CDR3 DNA reads as TGTGCCAGCAGTGTTTGGACCGATCAGCCCCAGCATTTT. This sequence encodes CASSVWTDQPQHF.

The rearrangement links TRBV5-1 to TRBJ1-4; 9 nucleotides align to TRBD1. The V gene's germline CDR1 is SGHRS and CDR2 YFSETQ. This CDR3 spans 16 amino acids. J gave up 4 bases and V 3 bases, and 7 bases lay outside the gene matches. The DNA of the CDR3 is TGCGCCAGCAGCTCGGGACAGGGTGGGGGTAATGAAAAACTGTTTTTT. Residues: CASSSGQGGGNEKLFF. The variable domain in full, completed from reference TRBV5-1 and TRBJ1-4, reads KAGVTQTPRYLIKTRGQQVTLSCSPISGHRSVSWYQQTPGQGLQFLFEYFSETQRNKGNFPGRFSGRQFSNSRSEMNVSTLELGDSALYLCASSSGQGGGNEKLFFGSGTQLSVL.

The V and J genes are TRBV27 and TRBJ1-2; TRBD1 matches 7 bases. The CDR3 is 15 amino acids. V dropped 7 bases and J dropped 2; count of bases not matched to a gene: 10. Germline CDR1 is MNHEY and CDR2 is SMNVEV (reference sequence). The CDR3 loop reads CASTTHATGNYGYTF. DNA of the CDR3: TGTGCCAGCACGACTCATGCGACAGGGAACTATGGCTACACCTTC.